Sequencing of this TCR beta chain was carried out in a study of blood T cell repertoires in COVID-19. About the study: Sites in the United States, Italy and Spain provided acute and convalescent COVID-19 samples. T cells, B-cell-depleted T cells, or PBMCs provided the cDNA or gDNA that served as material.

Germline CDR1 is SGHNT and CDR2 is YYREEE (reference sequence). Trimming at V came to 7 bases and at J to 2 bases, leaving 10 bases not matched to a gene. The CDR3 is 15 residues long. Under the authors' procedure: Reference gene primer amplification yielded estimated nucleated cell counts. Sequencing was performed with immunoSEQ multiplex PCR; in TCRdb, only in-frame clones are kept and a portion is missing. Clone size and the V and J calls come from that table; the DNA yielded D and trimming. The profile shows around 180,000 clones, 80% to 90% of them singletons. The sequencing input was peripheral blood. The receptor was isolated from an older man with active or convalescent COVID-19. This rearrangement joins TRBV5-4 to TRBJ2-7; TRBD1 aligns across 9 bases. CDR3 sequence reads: CASGYGTGYTYEQYF. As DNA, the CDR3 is TGTGCCAGCGGGTACGGGACAGGGTACACCTACGAGCAGTACTTC.